This section outlines one T cell receptor beta chain sequence together with its context. Germline CDR1 is KGHDR and CDR2 is SFDVKD. V shed 3 bases, J shed 0 bases, and the junction held 18 bases outside the gene matches. This CDR3 is built from 21 residues. Per the original methods: Counts of nucleated cells, estimated from reference gene primer amplification, were obtained. Sequencing used immunoSEQ multiplex PCR; TCRdb keeps in-frame clones, though not all of them. V, J and clone size reflect that table, while D and trimming were determined from the DNA. The table lists roughly 260,000 clones, approximately 81% of them singletons. These data come from a study of blood T cell repertoires in COVID-19. Study-wide context: Acute and convalescent COVID-19 specimens originated in the United States, Italy and Spain. PBMCs, B-cell-depleted T cells, or T cells provided the cDNA or gDNA that made up the material.

This clonotype was sampled from a woman aged 18-35 years with acute or convalescent COVID-19. V and J are TRBV24-1 and TRBJ2-1; 8 bases fit TRBD1. The specimen was peripheral blood. CDR3 protein: CATSDGAGTGALSSSYNEQFF. In DNA, the CDR3 is TGTGCCACCAGTGATGGTGCGGGGACAGGTGCACTCTCCAGCTCCTACAATGAGCAGTTCTTC.